This record covers a single T cell receptor (beta chain). Its antigen is undetermined. Germline-derived CDR1 and CDR2 are MDHEN and SYDVKM. The CDR3 has 17 amino acids. V was pared by 6 bases and J by 2 bases, with 20 bases between. The record originates from a study of cytomegalovirus exposure and HLA in healthy donors. 60 Vbeta and 13 Jbeta primers were used in PCR. Original processing notes: In a later analysis, the count reached some 88 million unique TCR beta chains, with about 9.9 million shared. Sequenced by immunoSEQ multiplex PCR; TCRdb stores in-frame clones only, minus some. The V and J calls and clone size are taken from that table; D and trimming were inferred from the DNA. The sample has about 160,000 clones, 65% to 90% seen once. Notes on the study in general: Confirmation in vitro established that a few CMV-associated chains were specific for CMV antigens. Differences between HLA loci emerged in a later analysis of TCR association rates, with DRB1 most and HLA-C fewest. TCR beta sequences reportedly predicted most subjects' HLA-A and HLA-B alleles accurately.

The sample consisted of PBMCs. The clonotype comes from a woman aged 18-35 years in good health and CMV-seronegative. The rearrangement links TRBV28 to TRBJ1-5; D is undetermined. The CDR3 coding sequence is TGTGCCAGCAGATTGCCGGGGAGACACCGCCGCAATCAGCCCCAGCATTTT. It is translated as CASRLPGRHRRNQPQHF.